A selection of T cell receptor beta chains follows, all from one sample in a study of identical twins. TCRdb independently ran MiXCR on the 5' RACE reads; one entry per CDR3 protein. In the table there are about 920,000 distinct CDR3 sequences, about 12% of which are singletons. In addition, the sample was reused for a study of yellow fever vaccine responses in identical twins.

The sequenced material came from PBMCs. These receptors were collected from a woman aged 18-35 years in good health. Both conserved end residues are trimmed from each CDR3. Clone size, where shown, is once, few, many, or a class for clones that have expanded.

v_call,j_call,clone_size,cdr3_length,cdr3_aa
TRBV3-1,TRBJ2-2,few,14,ASSQGTIRNTGELF
TRBV13,TRBJ2-5,-,15,ASSLGLAGGNEETQY
TRBV7-9,TRBJ1-6,-,11,ASQGGPRSPLH
TRBV7-7,TRBJ2-5,many,12,ASSLSGGVKTQY
TRBV11-2,TRBJ1-1,-,11,ASRRLGNTEAF
TRBV5-1,TRBJ2-6,many,13,ASSLAGTGANVLT
TRBV20-1,TRBJ2-7,-,14,SARGGLAGRVNEQY
TRBV29-1,TRBJ1-1,-,11,SVEKRLNTEAF
TRBV6-1,TRBJ2-7,few,13,ASSKLRDRTYEQY
TRBV28,TRBJ2-5,-,12,ASSFGPSRETQY
TRBV6-1,TRBJ2-3,few,11,ASRGRGKDTQY
TRBV6-5,TRBJ1-5,few,14,ASSSVRGRFDQPQH
TRBV7-2,TRBJ1-2,few,11,ASSPKHSYGYT
TRBV7-3,TRBJ1-1,few,14,ASSLGDRVTNTEAF
TRBV5-1,TRBJ2-1,many,13,ASRWSQNSYNEQF
TRBV12-3/TRBV12-4,TRBJ2-3,many,16,ASSRRKLAGRSTDTQY
TRBV18,TRBJ2-3,-,14,ASSPQKGTSTDTQY
TRBV6-2/TRBV6-3,TRBJ2-1,-,14,ASSPLPGQGYNEQF
TRBV10-3,TRBJ2-3,many,13,AISAPRGGTDTQY
TRBV5-3,TRBJ2-1,-,15,ARSSPGLAGTYNEQF
TRBV28,TRBJ2-1,-,14,ASSSFSGRTNNEQF
TRBV7-6,TRBJ2-5,few,12,ASSLGGDLETQY
TRBV5-1,TRBJ2-3,many,14,ASRKDYGTGTDTQY
TRBV3-1,TRBJ2-5,many,12,ASSQPGGLETQY
TRBV12-3/TRBV12-4,TRBJ2-1,few,13,ASSSARLGRHEQF
TRBV7-6,TRBJ2-3,few,15,ASSLVLAGGRPDTQY